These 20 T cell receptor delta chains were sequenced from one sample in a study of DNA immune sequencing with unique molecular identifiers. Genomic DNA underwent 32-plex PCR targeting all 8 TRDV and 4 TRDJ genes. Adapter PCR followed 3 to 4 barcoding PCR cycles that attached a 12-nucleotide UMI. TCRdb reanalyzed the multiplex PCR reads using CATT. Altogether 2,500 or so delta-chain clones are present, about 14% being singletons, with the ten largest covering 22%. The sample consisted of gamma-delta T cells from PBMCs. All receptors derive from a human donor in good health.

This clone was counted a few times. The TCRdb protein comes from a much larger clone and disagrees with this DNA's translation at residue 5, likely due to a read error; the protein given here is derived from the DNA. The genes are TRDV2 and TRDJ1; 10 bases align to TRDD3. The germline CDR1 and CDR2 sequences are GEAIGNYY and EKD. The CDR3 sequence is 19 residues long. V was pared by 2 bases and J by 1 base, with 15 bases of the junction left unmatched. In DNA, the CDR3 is TGTGCCTGTGACATGCTCCATCAGGGGGATACGCGGTTCACCGATAAACTCATCTTT. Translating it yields CACDMLHQGDTRFTDKLIF.

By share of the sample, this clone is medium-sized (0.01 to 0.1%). The CDR3 DNA is TGTGCCTTTAGAGTCCCCCCGTACACCGATAAACTCATCTTT. Amino acids: CAFRVPPYTDKLIF. The chain combines TRDV3 with TRDJ1; unclear D gene. This CDR3 comprises 14 residues. The V end was cut by 0 bases, the J end by 0 bases, with 11 bases between. Per germline, CDR1 TVYSNPD and CDR2 GDNSRS (reference sequence).

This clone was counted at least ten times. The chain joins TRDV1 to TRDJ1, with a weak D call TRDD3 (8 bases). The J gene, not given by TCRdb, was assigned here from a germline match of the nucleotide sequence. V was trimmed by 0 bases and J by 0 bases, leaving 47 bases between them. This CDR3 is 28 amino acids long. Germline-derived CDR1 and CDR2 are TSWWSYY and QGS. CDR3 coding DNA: TGTGCTCTTGGGGAACTCCGTTCCTACGGGGTTAACTGGGGGTTTTCCAACTCCGCCAACCTGTACACCGATAAACTCATCTTT. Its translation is CALGELRSYGVNWGFSNSANLYTDKLIF.

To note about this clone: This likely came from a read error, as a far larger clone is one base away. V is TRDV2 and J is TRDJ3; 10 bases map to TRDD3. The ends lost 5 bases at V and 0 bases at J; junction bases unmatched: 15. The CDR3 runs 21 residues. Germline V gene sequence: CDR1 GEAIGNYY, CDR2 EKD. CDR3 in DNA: TGTGCCTGTGTCACGGTAATGGGGGATACCCCAAGCTCCTGGGACACCCGACAGATGTTTTTC. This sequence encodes CACVTVMGDTPSSWDTRQMFF.

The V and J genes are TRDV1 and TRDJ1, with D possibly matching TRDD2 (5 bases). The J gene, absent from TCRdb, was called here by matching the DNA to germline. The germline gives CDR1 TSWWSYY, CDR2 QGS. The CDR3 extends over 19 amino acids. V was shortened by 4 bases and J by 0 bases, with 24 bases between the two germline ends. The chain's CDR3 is CALGVFLRPVSYNTDKLIF. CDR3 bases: TGTGCTCTTGGGGTTTTCCTTCGCCCTGTCTCATATAACACCGATAAACTCATCTTT.

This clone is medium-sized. Here the CDR3 reads CACDTLGGSDKLIF. CDR3 DNA sequence: TGTGCCTGTGACACCCTTGGGGGATCCGATAAACTCATCTTT. The J gene is TRDJ1, the V gene TRDV2; 8 bases fit TRDD3. Germline CDR1 reads GEAIGNYY; CDR2 reads EKD. V shed 0 bases, J shed 3 bases, and the junction held 2 bases outside the gene matches. This CDR3 comprises 14 residues.

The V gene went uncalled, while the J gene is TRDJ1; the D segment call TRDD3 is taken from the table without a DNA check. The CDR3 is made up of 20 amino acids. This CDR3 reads CALGELGKILGVLYTDKLIF. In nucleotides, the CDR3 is TGTGCTCTTGGGGAACTCGGCAAAATACTGGGGGTTCTGTACACCGATAAACTCATCTTT.

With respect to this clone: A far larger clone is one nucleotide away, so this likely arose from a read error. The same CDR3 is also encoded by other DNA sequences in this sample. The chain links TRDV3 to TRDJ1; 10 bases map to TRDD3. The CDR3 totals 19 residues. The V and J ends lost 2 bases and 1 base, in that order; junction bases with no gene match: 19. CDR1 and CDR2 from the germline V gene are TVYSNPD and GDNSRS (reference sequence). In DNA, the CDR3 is TGTGCCTTTCGGGCAAACACCTTTACTGGGGGATTACCCACCGATAAACTCATCTTT. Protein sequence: CAFRANTFTGGLPTDKLIF.

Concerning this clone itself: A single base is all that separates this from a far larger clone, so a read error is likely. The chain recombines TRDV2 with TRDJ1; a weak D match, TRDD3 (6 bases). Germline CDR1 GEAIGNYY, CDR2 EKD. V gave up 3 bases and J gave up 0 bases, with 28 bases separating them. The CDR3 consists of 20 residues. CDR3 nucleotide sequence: TGTGCCTGTGACCCCATTTTAGAGGGGGGACCCCTCTTGTACACCGATAAACTCATCTTT. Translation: CACDPILEGGPLLYTDKLIF.

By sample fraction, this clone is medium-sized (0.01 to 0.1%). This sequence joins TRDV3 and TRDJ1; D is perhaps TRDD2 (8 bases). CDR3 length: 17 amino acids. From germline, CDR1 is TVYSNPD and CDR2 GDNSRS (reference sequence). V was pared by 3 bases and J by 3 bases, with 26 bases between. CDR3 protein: CAFASYGGTGVSDKLIF. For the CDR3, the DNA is TGTGCCTTCGCTTCCTACGGGGGTACTGGGGTCTCCGATAAACTCATCTTT.

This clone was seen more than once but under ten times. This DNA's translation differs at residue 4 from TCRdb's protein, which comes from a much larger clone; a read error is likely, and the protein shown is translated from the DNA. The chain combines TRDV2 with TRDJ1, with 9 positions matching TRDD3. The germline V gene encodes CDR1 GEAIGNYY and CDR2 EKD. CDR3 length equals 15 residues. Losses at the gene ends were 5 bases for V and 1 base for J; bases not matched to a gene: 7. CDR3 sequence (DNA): TGTGCCTGTGTCTTACTGGGGGAGCCCACCGATAAACTCATCTTT. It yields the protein CACVLLGEPTDKLIF.

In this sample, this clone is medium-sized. The CDR3 sequence: CACDTGSLGDYSWDTRQMFF. The CDR3 DNA follows: TGTGCCTGTGACACCGGTTCTCTGGGGGATTACTCCTGGGACACCCGACAGATGTTTTTC. The rearrangement joins TRDV2 to TRDJ3; the match to TRDD3 covers 9 bases. Germline assignment: CDR1 GEAIGNYY and CDR2 EKD. This CDR3 region has 20 residues. The V and J ends lost 0 bases and 0 bases, in that order; junction bases with no gene match: 8.

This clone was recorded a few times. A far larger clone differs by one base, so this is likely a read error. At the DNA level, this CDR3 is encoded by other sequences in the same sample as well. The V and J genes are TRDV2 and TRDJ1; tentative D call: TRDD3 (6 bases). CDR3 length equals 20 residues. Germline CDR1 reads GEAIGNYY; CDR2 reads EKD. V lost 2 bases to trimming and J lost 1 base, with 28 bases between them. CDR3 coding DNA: TGTGCCTGTGACAAGGTGGGCTTTCAACTGGGTGATACGCGCACCGATAAACTCATCTTT. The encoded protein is CACDKVGFQLGDTRTDKLIF.

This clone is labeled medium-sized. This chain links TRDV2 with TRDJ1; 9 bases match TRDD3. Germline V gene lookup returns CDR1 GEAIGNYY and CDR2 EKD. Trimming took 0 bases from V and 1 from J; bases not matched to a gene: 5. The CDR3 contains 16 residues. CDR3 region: CACDTVGIRSTDKLIF. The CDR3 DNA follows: TGTGCCTGTGACACCGTGGGGATACGTAGCACCGATAAACTCATCTTT.

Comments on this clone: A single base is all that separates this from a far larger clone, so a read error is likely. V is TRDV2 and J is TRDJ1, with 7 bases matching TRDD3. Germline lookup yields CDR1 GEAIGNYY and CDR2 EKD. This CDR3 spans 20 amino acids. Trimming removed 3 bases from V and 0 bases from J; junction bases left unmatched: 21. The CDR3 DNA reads TGTGCCTGTGACCCGCTCGCCTCTGGGGATATTAGGGTGAACACCGATAAACTCATCTTT. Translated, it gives CACDPLASGDIRVNTDKLIF.

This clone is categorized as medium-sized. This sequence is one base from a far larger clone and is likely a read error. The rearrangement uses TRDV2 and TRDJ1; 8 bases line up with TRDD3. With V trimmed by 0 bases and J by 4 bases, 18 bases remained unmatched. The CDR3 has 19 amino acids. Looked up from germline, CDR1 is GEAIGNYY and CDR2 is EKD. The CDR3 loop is CACDTIIGTGGPPDDKLIF. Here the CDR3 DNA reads TGTGCCTGTGACACCATTATAGGCACTGGGGGCCCCCCAGACGATAAACTCATCTTT.

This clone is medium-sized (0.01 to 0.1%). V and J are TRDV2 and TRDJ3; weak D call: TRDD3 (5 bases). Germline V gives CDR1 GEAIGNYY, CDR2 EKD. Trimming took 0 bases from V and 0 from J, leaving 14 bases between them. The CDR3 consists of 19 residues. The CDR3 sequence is CACDTAGGPSSWDTRQMFF. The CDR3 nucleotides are TGTGCCTGTGACACCGCAGGGGGCCCGAGCTCCTGGGACACCCGACAGATGTTTTTC.

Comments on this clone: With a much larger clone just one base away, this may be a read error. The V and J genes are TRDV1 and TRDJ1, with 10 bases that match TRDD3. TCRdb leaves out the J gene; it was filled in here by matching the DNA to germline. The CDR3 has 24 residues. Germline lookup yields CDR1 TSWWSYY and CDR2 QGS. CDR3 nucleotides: TGTGCTCGTGGGGGCGATGTCCTACGGTTGTACTGGGGGATCCGCGCACAGGACACCGATAAACTCATCTTT. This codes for CARGGDVLRLYWGIRAQDTDKLIF.

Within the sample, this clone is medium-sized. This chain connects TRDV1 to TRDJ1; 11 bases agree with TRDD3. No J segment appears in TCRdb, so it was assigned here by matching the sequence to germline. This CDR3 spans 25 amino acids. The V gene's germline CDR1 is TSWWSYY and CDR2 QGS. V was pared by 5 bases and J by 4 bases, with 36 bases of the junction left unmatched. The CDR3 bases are TGTGCTCTTGGGACATTGGGTCCCTACGCCGCACTGGGGGATAAAACAAAGGGCGTTATCGATAAACTCATCTTT. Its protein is CALGTLGPYAALGDKTKGVIDKLIF.

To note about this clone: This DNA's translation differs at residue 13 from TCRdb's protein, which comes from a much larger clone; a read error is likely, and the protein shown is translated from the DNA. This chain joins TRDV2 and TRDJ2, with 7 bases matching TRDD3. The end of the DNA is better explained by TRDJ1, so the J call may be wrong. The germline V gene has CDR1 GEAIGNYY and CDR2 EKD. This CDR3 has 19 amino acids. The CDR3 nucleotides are TGTGCCTGTGACACCCTCATGAGGGGGGATGGGGAATACACCGATAAACTCATCTTT. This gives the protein CACDTLMRGDGEYTDKLIF.